This is a list of T cell receptor beta chains from one sample in a study of identical twins. TCRdb passed the 5' RACE reads through MiXCR, listing each CDR3 protein once. Of roughly 490,000 distinct CDR3 sequences listed, roughly an eighth are singletons. The data also belong to a second study, concerning yellow fever vaccine responses in identical twins.

The sequenced material came from CD4+ T cells sorted from blood. All receptors derive from a woman between 18 and 29 years old in good health. CDR3s include the opening cysteine and the closing phenylalanine or tryptophan. A D gene is named only where the DNA matches it firmly. Rows give clone size only sometimes, using once, few, many, or a class for an expanded clone.

v_call	j_call	clone_size	d_call	cdr3_length	cdr3_nt	cdr3_aa
TRBV7-2	TRBJ2-1	NA	TRBD2	16	TGTGCCAGCAGCACTAGAGGCGGGAGCGCCTACAATGAGCAGTTCTTC	CASSTRGGSAYNEQFF
TRBV12-3/TRBV12-4	TRBJ2-2	few	NA	13	TGTGCCAGCAGTCCACAGGGTTACGGGGAGCTGTTTTTT	CASSPQGYGELFF
TRBV19	TRBJ1-2	once	NA	13	TGTGCCAGTAGTAGCCAACAGGGAACTGGCTACACCTTC	CASSSQQGTGYTF
TRBV5-1	TRBJ2-2	many	NA	13	TGCGCCAGCAGCTTGGGAGGGGCCGGGGAGCTGTTTTTT	CASSLGGAGELFF
TRBV6-1	TRBJ1-3	NA	TRBD1	16	TGTGCCAGCAGCGTAGAAAAGGGGGCTTCTGGAAACACCATATATTTT	CASSVEKGASGNTIYF
TRBV5-1	TRBJ2-5	NA	TRBD2	16	TGCGCCAGCAGCTTGTCCCCTAGCGGTACTCAAGAGACCCAGTACTTC	CASSLSPSGTQETQYF
TRBV7-3	TRBJ2-3	NA	TRBD2	16	TGTGCCAGCAGCTTAACTTCTAGCGGGGGGGCAGATACGCAGTATTTT	CASSLTSSGGADTQYF
TRBV11-2	TRBJ2-3	few	TRBD1	18	TGTGCCAGCAGCTTAAAAGCACGCGGACAGGGGTTTAGAGATACGCAGTATTTT	CASSLKARGQGFRDTQYF
TRBV20-1	TRBJ2-7	NA	NA	13	TGCAGTGCTAGCGCGGACACCGCCTACGAGCAGTACTTC	CSASADTAYEQYF
TRBV4-1	TRBJ2-7	NA	NA	14	TGCGCCAGCAGCCAAGTAGCGGCTAGTTACGAGCAGTACTTC	CASSQVAASYEQYF
TRBV6-5	TRBJ1-6	NA	NA	16	TGTGCCAGCAGTTACCTAAGACAGGCTGGTAATTCACCCCTCCACTTT	CASSYLRQAGNSPLHF
TRBV29-1	TRBJ2-3	NA	TRBD1	15	TGCAGCGCCCCGGACAGGGACGCTAGCACAGATACGCAGTATTTT	CSAPDRDASTDTQYF
TRBV5-1	TRBJ2-2	many	TRBD1	17	TGCGCCAGCAGCTTCCCTTTTGGACAGGGCCCTACCGGGGAGCTGTTTTTT	CASSFPFGQGPTGELFF
TRBV24-1	TRBJ2-1	many	NA	14	TGTGCCACCAGTGATTCAAACTTTTTCAATGAGCAGTTCTTC	CATSDSNFFNEQFF
TRBV5-1	TRBJ2-5	many	TRBD1	13	TGCGCCAGCAGCGGACAGGGGGCGAGAGCCCAGTACTTC	CASSGQGARAQYF
TRBV3-1	TRBJ2-7	few	TRBD2	14	TGTGCCAGCAGGCGGACTAGCGGGAGGGACGAGCAGTACTTC	CASRRTSGRDEQYF
TRBV5-1	TRBJ1-1	NA	NA	14	TGCGCCAGCAGCTTGGCCGCGCAGCACACTGAAGCTTTCTTT	CASSLAAQHTEAFF
TRBV5-1	TRBJ2-1	few	NA	15	TGCGCCAGCAGCTTGGCGCGGTTGGGGACGAATGAGCAGTTCTTC	CASSLARLGTNEQFF
TRBV9	TRBJ2-3	NA	TRBD2	15	TGTGCCAGCAGCGTAGAGGCGGGGGGAACAGATACGCAGTATTTT	CASSVEAGGTDTQYF
TRBV4-2	TRBJ2-7	NA	NA	14	TGTGCCAGCAGCCAAGAAACTAGGGGCGACGAGCAGTACTTC	CASSQETRGDEQYF
TRBV3-1	TRBJ2-1	NA	TRBD2	15	TGTGCCAGCACCCGTAGCGGGAGCTCCTACAATGAGCAGTTCTTC	CASTRSGSSYNEQFF
TRBV30	TRBJ1-6	few	NA	14	TGTGCCTGGAGTTTGGAGGACACCTATTCACCCCTCCACTTT	CAWSLEDTYSPLHF
TRBV4-2	TRBJ2-7	few	TRBD2	18	TGTGCCAGCAGCCAAGATGATACTAGCGGGAGTTCACCCTACGAGCAGTACTTC	CASSQDDTSGSSPYEQYF
TRBV20-1	TRBJ2-3	few	TRBD2	15	TGCAGTGCTAAGTACCCGGGGGGACCACAGGATACGCAGTATTTT	CSAKYPGGPQDTQYF
TRBV29-1	TRBJ1-5	NA	TRBD1	13	TGCAGCGTTGAACCCGACAGGGGCCAGCCCCAGCATTTT	CSVEPDRGQPQHF
TRBV3-1	TRBJ2-5	few	NA	19	TGTGCCAGCAGCCAAGATCGAGGTTGGGGCCTCCGCCCTCAAGAGACCCAGTACTTC	CASSQDRGWGLRPQETQYF
TRBV6-2/TRBV6-3	TRBJ1-5	NA	NA	18	TGTGCCAGCAGTTACTCGACCAGGGCTGGGTATAGCAATCAGCCCCAGCATTTT	CASSYSTRAGYSNQPQHF
TRBV29-1	TRBJ1-4	few	NA	13	TGCAGCGTTGCTGTGGATCTTAATGAAAAACTGTTTTTT	CSVAVDLNEKLFF
TRBV6-2/TRBV6-3	TRBJ2-7	NA	TRBD1	18	TGTGCCAGCAGTGACCGGGACAGGGGGACTCTGAAGTTTTACGAGCAGTACTTC	CASSDRDRGTLKFYEQYF
TRBV12-3/TRBV12-4	TRBJ2-1	NA	TRBD1	14	TGTGCCAGTTCCACAGGGGGTCTAGGGAATGAGCAGTTCTTC	CASSTGGLGNEQFF
TRBV30	TRBJ2-1	NA	TRBD2	16	TGTGCCTGGATGCTACCGGGACTAGCGGGCGTAAATGAGCAGTTCTTC	CAWMLPGLAGVNEQFF
TRBV7-2	TRBJ1-2	NA	TRBD1	13	TGTGCCAGCACCTTCAGGGGGGGCTATGGCTACACCTTC	CASTFRGGYGYTF
TRBV6-2/TRBV6-3	TRBJ2-1	once	TRBD2	13	TGTGCCAGCAGTTACTCGTTAGCGGGAGTGAAGTTCTTC	CASSYSLAGVKFF
TRBV28	TRBJ2-1	NA	TRBD2	18	TGTGCCAGCAGTCCTTTGAGGAGCGGGGGGGCGGATTTCAATGAGCAGTTCTTC	CASSPLRSGGADFNEQFF
TRBV6-2/TRBV6-3	TRBJ2-1	NA	TRBD2	16	TGTGCCAGCACCCCGCTTAGCGGGAGCTCCTACAATGAGCAGTTCTTC	CASTPLSGSSYNEQFF
TRBV12-5	TRBJ2-3	few	NA	16	TGTGCTAGTGGTTTGGGGCTAGCAGCTAGCACAGATACGCAGTATTTT	CASGLGLAASTDTQYF
TRBV5-6	TRBJ1-5	many	NA	18	TGTGCCAGCAGCCAGATCGACCGCCGTAGTCCCGTGGATCAGCCCCAGCATTTT	CASSQIDRRSPVDQPQHF
TRBV10-3	TRBJ1-1	NA	TRBD1	15	TGTGCCATCAGTGAACCGGGACAGGGTTCACCTGATTCTTTCTTT	CAISEPGQGSPDSFF
TRBV29-1	TRBJ1-1	NA	NA	13	TGCAGCGTTGATAAGGGGGGGGACACTGAAGCTTTCTTT	CSVDKGGDTEAFF
TRBV25-1	TRBJ2-3	many	NA	15	TGTGCCAGCAGTGAATTGGAAGGGTTCGGCGATACGCAGTATTTT	CASSELEGFGDTQYF
TRBV4-1	TRBJ2-3	NA	NA	14	TGCGCCAGCAGCCCGCAGGGGGGGCGAGATACGCAGTATTTT	CASSPQGGRDTQYF
TRBV2	TRBJ2-3	few	TRBD2	16	TGTGCCAGCAGGGATCTACTAGCGGGAGGGTTTGATACGCAGTATTTT	CASRDLLAGGFDTQYF
TRBV20-1	TRBJ2-3	few	NA	13	TGCAGTGCAGCCGGGACTCGCCAAGATACGCAGTATTTT	CSAAGTRQDTQYF
TRBV5-1	TRBJ1-2	few	NA	14	TGCGCCAGCAGCACACAGCCTCCTCACTATGGCTACACCTTC	CASSTQPPHYGYTF
TRBV20-1	TRBJ2-3	NA	TRBD2	15	TGCAGTGCAAGAGGACTAGCGGGAGCGGCAGATACGCAGTATTTT	CSARGLAGAADTQYF
TRBV12-3/TRBV12-4	TRBJ2-3	many	TRBD2	15	TGTGCCAGCAAGGGACTAGCGGGAGTTCAAGATACGCAGTATTTT	CASKGLAGVQDTQYF
TRBV7-6	TRBJ2-3	NA	NA	13	TGTGCCAGCAGCTCCAGATCACAAAGTACGCAGTATTTT	CASSSRSQSTQYF
TRBV3-1	TRBJ1-6	many	NA	13	TGTGCCAGCAGCGGAGACGGAGGTTCACCCCTCCACTTT	CASSGDGGSPLHF
TRBV7-2	TRBJ2-1	many	NA	12	TGTGCCAGCAGCTTATGGGGTGATGAGCAGTTCTTC	CASSLWGDEQFF